Presented here are 23 T cell receptor beta chains from one specimen sequenced in a study of Graves' ophthalmopathy and Graves' hyperthyroidism. The TCR beta CDR3 regions underwent amplification from RNA transcripts. An initial RT-PCR round employing HTBI primers preceded a second-round multiplex PCR. TCRdb re-called the multiplex PCR reads through MiXCR, storing one row per CDR3 protein. The table lists a few hundred thousand distinct CDR3 sequences, roughly 39% of them singletons. Sequencing was carried out using peripheral blood or thyroid tissue (not recorded which). Every receptor here comes from an adult man with Graves' hyperthyroidism.

The rearrangement joins TRBV4-1 to TRBJ2-5, with D perhaps assigned TRBD1 or TRBD2 (5 bases each). The ends were cut back, 0 bases at V and 2 bases at J, with 10 bases in the middle. This CDR3 region has 15 residues. Germline V CDR1 and CDR2: MGHRA, YSYEKL. This chain's CDR3 is CASSQESREQETQYF. The CDR3 region has the DNA TGCGCCAGCAGCCAAGAAAGCAGGGAGCAAGAGACCCAGTACTTC.

In its sample, this clonotype was seen many times. This chain connects TRBV7-9 to TRBJ1-1, with a tentative D call TRBD1 (6 bases). V lost 3 bases, J lost 1 base, and 12 bases lay in between. CDR1 and CDR2 (germline): SEHNR, FQNEAQ (reference sequence). This CDR3 region has 15 residues. The CDR3 reads CASSFTGTSNTEAFF. The CDR3 DNA reads TGTGCCAGCAGCTTTACCGGGACATCGAACACTGAAGCTTTCTTT.

The CDR3 nucleotides are TGTGCCATCAGTGAAACGGACAGGGGGGCGGGTCAGCCCCAGCATTTT. This gives the protein CAISETDRGAGQPQHF. The rearrangement uses TRBV10-3 and TRBJ1-5, with TRBD1 matching 10 bases. V shed 3 bases, J shed 6 bases, and the junction held 8 bases outside the gene matches. The CDR3 sequence is 16 residues long. In germline, CDR1 is ENHRY, CDR2 SYGVKD.

This clonotype has a handful of counts. The chain links TRBV30 to TRBJ2-5; D gene uncertain. CDR3 size: 14 residues. Trimming took off 2 bases at V and 1 base at J, with 11 bases between the two ends. CDR1 GTSNPN and CDR2 SVGIG come from the germline V gene (reference sequence). This chain's CDR3 is CAWSSSWGQETQYF. The CDR3 DNA is TGTGCCTGGAGTTCCTCGTGGGGCCAAGAGACCCAGTACTTC. Full variable domain (outside the CDR3, taken from reference TRBV30 and TRBJ2-5): SQTIHQWPATLVQPVGSPLSLECTVEGTSNPNLYWYRQAAGRGLQLLFYSVGIGQISSEVPQNLSASRPQDRQFILSSKKLLLSDSGFYLCAWSSSWGQETQYFGPGTRLLVL.

This clonotype was observed many times. V gene TRBV5-1 combines with J gene TRBJ1-1; TRBD1 matches at 7 bases. The CDR3 runs 15 residues. J gave up 2 bases and V 0 bases, and 4 bases lay outside the gene matches. Germline V gene lookup returns CDR1 SGHRS and CDR2 YFSETQ. The DNA for the CDR3 is TGCGCCAGCAGCTTGGTGGGGACAGCTAACACTGAAGCTTTCTTT. Translating it yields CASSLVGTANTEAFF.

The J gene is TRBJ2-5, the V gene TRBV4-1, with TRBD2 identical over 11 bases. The CDR3 length is 18 residues. V lost 1 base to trimming and J lost 0 bases; unmatched junction nucleotides: 7. The germline CDR1 and CDR2 sequences are MGHRA and YSYEKL. The CDR3 DNA reads TGCGCCAGCAGCCAAGGAGGACTAGCGGGTCTGTACCAAGAGACCCAGTACTTC. It specifies CASSQGGLAGLYQETQYF.

In its sample, this clonotype was seen many times. This rearrangement joins TRBV7-9 to TRBJ1-4; TRBD1 matches 8 bases. The V segment lost 2 bases and the J segment 0 bases; nucleotides outside the gene matches: 5. The germline V gene encodes CDR1 SEHNR and CDR2 FQNEAQ (reference sequence). The CDR3 is made up of 17 amino acids. CDR3 in amino acids: CASSLQGAFATNEKLFF. Written as DNA, the CDR3 is TGTGCCAGCAGCTTACAGGGGGCGTTTGCAACTAATGAAAAACTGTTTTTT.

This chain joins TRBV7-9 and TRBJ2-3; 9 bases line up with TRBD1. Germline CDR1 reads SEHNR; CDR2 reads FQNEAQ (reference sequence). The CDR3 is made up of 14 amino acids. V trimming: 5 bases; J trimming: 4 bases; junction bases outside the gene matches: 4. This chain's CDR3 is CASSRDRVADTQYF. DNA of the CDR3: TGTGCCAGCAGCCGGGACAGGGTTGCAGATACGCAGTATTTT.

A note on this clonotype: A much larger clone differs from this one at a single base, so this may be a read error. The chain is built from TRBV5-1 and TRBJ2-5; TRBD2 matches 7 bases. The CDR3 consists of 15 residues. Germline CDR1 SGHRS, CDR2 YFSETQ. The CDR3 bases are TGCGCCAGCAGCGAATCCGGGACTACCCAAGAGACCCAGCACTTC. Its protein product is CASSESGTTQETQHF.

The CDR3 here is CASRLGGQPQHF. The CDR3 coding sequence is TGTGCCAGCAGACTAGGGGGCCAGCCCCAGCATTTT. This chain connects TRBV7-9 to TRBJ1-5; TRBD1 matches 7 bases. V was pared by 6 bases and J by 7 bases, with 3 bases of the junction left unmatched. The CDR3 spans 12 residues. Germline V lookup: CDR1 SEHNR, CDR2 FQNEAQ (reference sequence).

Only one count was recorded for this clonotype. The chain employs TRBV20-1 and TRBJ2-7, with 7 bases lining up with TRBD1. This CDR3 spans 12 amino acids. Germline trimming cut 5 bases from V and 2 bases from J; bases unmatched to any gene: 3. Germline loops: CDR1 DFQATT, CDR2 SNEGSKA (reference sequence). CDR3 sequence: CSALTGTYEQYF. In nucleotides, the CDR3 is TGCAGTGCTCTGACAGGGACCTACGAGCAGTACTTC.

The rearrangement joins TRBV24-1 to TRBJ2-2, with D tentatively TRBD2 (5 bases). The germline V and J ends were trimmed by 1 base and 5 bases, with 7 bases remaining between them. Germline CDR1 KGHDR, CDR2 SFDVKD. The CDR3 sequence is 14 residues long. The CDR3 nucleotides read TGTGCCACCAGTGATTTTTCGGGGACCGGGGAGCTGTTTTTT. Its translation is CATSDFSGTGELFF.

This clonotype was picked up many times. The chain employs TRBV2 and TRBJ1-2; a weak D match, TRBD1 (5 bases). The germline CDR1 and CDR2 sequences are SNHLY and FYNNEI. The CDR3 length is 14 residues. V lost 2 bases and J 4 bases, leaving 11 bases between the germline ends. The CDR3 region is CASSESGAPYGYTF. The DNA for the CDR3 is TGTGCCAGCAGTGAATCTGGGGCCCCCTATGGCTACACCTTC.

Regarding this clonotype: With a much larger clone just one base away, this may be a read error. The chain links TRBV5-1 to TRBJ1-1, with 7 bases matching TRBD1. Per germline, CDR1 SGHRS and CDR2 YFSETQ. CDR3 length equals 15 residues. DNA for the CDR3: TGTGCCAGCAGCCCGCGGGACAGACTTGACACTGAAGCTTTCTTT. Amino acid sequence: CASSPRDRLDTEAFF.

V is TRBV6-5 and J is TRBJ1-2; D may be TRBD1 (5 bases). Germline V CDR1 and CDR2: MNHEY, SVGAGI. V lost 5 bases to trimming and J lost 4 bases, with 14 bases between them. The CDR3 runs to 14 residues. This CDR3 reads CASSVDPTVYGYTF. Written as DNA, the CDR3 is TGTGCCAGCAGTGTCGACCCGACAGTCTATGGCTACACCTTC.

On this clonotype itself: A much bigger clone sits one base away, suggesting this may be a read error. The V and J genes are TRBV7-9 and TRBJ1-3; possibly TRBD1 for D (5 bases). V was trimmed by 5 bases and J by 4 bases, leaving 9 bases between them. CDR1 is SEHNR, CDR2 FQNEAQ, per germline (reference sequence). The CDR3 runs to 13 residues. This CDR3 is CASSRRTGNTIYF. CDR3 bases: TGTGCCAGCAGCCGGAGGACAGGAAACACCATATATTTT.

This clonotype was recorded at least ten times. This chain joins TRBV29-1 and TRBJ2-5, with 9 positions matching TRBD2. CDR1 and CDR2 from the germline V gene are SQVTM and ANQGSEA. The CDR3 is made up of 14 amino acids. With 7 bases clipped from V and 9 bases from J, the junction kept 15 bases outside the gene matches. Here the CDR3 reads CSAPGTSWGEAQYF. The CDR3, as DNA: TGCAGCGCACCCGGGACTAGCTGGGGGGAGGCCCAGTACTTC.

Ten or more counts support this clonotype. The V call is TRBV7-2, the J call TRBJ2-7; the match to TRBD2 covers 9 bases. Germline lookup yields CDR1 SGHTA and CDR2 FQGNSA. The CDR3 is 16 residues long. The junction had 15 bases not matched to a gene; V was cut back by 6 bases and J by 6 bases. The CDR3 bases are TGTGCCAGCAGTTTCACCGGGACTAGCCGCCTGGGCGAGCAGTACTTC. It yields the protein CASSFTGTSRLGEQYF.

V is TRBV7-9 and J is TRBJ2-3; 7 bases are shared with TRBD1. CDR3 length equals 15 residues. With 6 bases clipped from V and 4 bases from J, the junction kept 10 bases outside the gene matches. Germline CDR1 SEHNR, CDR2 FQNEAQ (reference sequence). Written as DNA, the CDR3 is TGTGCCAGCAGTTCCTCAGGGGGTGAGGCAGATACGCAGTATTTT. As protein: CASSSSGGEADTQYF.

In the case of this clonotype: It may be a read error: a sequence one base away is much more abundant. This chain links TRBV10-3 with TRBJ2-7; the D gene is possibly TRBD2 (5 bases). CDR3 size: 16 residues. Looked up from germline, CDR1 is ENHRY and CDR2 is SYGVKD. Trimming pared 5 bases from V and 2 bases from J, leaving 19 bases between. CDR3 coding DNA: TGTGCCATCAGTCTTGCCCCCGTGACTACAGCCTACGAGCAGTACTTC. Translation gives CAISLAPVTTAYEQYF.

This clonotype was seen many times. The genes are TRBV7-8 and TRBJ2-7; D is undetermined. The V end was cut by 1 base, the J end by 6 bases, with 4 bases between. This CDR3 is 11 amino acids long. Germline V gene sequence: CDR1 SGHVS, CDR2 FQNEAQ. The CDR3 loop reads CASSLDTEQYF. CDR3 DNA: TGTGCCAGCAGCTTAGATACCGAGCAGTACTTC.

The chain recombines TRBV15 with TRBJ2-5; TRBD2 matches 13 bases. V lost 5 bases to trimming and J lost 8 bases; unmatched junction nucleotides: 8. This CDR3 is 15 amino acids long. Germline CDR1 LNHNV, CDR2 YYDKDF (reference sequence). The chain's CDR3 is CATSPGLAGAPTQYF. The CDR3 coding sequence is TGTGCCACCAGCCCAGGACTAGCGGGGGCCCCAACCCAGTACTTC.

Concerning this clonotype: This may be a read error, as it is one base from a much larger clone. The chain recombines TRBV28 with TRBJ1-6; D might be TRBD1 (6 bases). The CDR3 consists of 15 residues. V lost 3 bases and J 8 bases, leaving 14 bases between the germline ends. Germline V gene lookup returns CDR1 MDHEN and CDR2 SYDVKM. The CDR3 here is CASSLGAGMDSPLHF. DNA for the CDR3: TGTGCCAGCAGTTTGGGGGCAGGTATGGATTCACCCCTCCACTTT.